The present entry profiles one T cell receptor (beta chain) with its context. Primers used in a second PCR of roughly 6 to 12 cycles were a sample-barcoded 5' primer and a J-beta primer mix. TCRdb processed the 5' RACE reads anew with MiXCR; each CDR3 protein has one entry. The sample contains around 1,900,000 distinct CDR3 sequences, roughly two fifths of which appear only once. V lost 8 bases and J lost 0, with 7 bases in between. The CDR3 runs to 13 residues. This entry is derived from a study of blood T cells in healthy people across ages. At least 5.5 micrograms of total RNA were extracted per sample.

The clonotype originates from a human donor in good health. J is TRBJ1-4 and V is TRBV12-3 or TRBV12-4; D not resolved. What was sequenced was blood. The CDR3 here is CASGIATNEKLFF. The CDR3 DNA reads as TGTGCCAGCGGGATTGCAACTAATGAAAAACTGTTTTTT.